One TCR beta chain is described in this entry. The CDR3 contains 14 residues. Germline V gene sequence: CDR1 SEHNR, CDR2 FQNEAQ (reference sequence). V shed 3 bases and J shed 4 bases, with 9 bases lying between them. This entry belongs to a study of T cell responses to AZD1222 COVID-19 vaccine. Some clones are missing from TCRdb's copy, which holds only in-frame ones; the method was immunoSEQ multiplex PCR. This sample has about 96,000 clones; around 89% occur once, and the top ten carry roughly 1.7%. This sequence joins TRBV7-9 and TRBJ1-4, with D uncertain. Sample: peripheral blood, taken on day 0 of AZD1222 vaccination. The receptor was isolated from an adult in good health. DNA of the CDR3: TGTGCCAGCAGCTTCACTCGGGGTAATGAAAAACTGTTTTTT. Translating gives CASSFTRGNEKLFF.